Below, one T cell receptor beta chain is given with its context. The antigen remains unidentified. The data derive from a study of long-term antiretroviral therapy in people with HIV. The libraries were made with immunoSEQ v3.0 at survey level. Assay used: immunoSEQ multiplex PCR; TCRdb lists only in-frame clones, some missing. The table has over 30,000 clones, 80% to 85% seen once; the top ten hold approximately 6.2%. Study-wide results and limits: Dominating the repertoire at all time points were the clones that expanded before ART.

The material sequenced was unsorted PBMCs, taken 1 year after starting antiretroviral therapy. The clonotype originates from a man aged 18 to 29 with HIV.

This CDR3 is CASSLSGTSPYEQYF. The CDR3, as DNA: TGTGCCAGCAGTTTATCAGGGACATCCCCGTACGAGCAGTACTTC. The rearrangement joins TRBV27 to TRBJ2-7, with a tentative D call TRBD1 (6 bases). The CDR3 length is 15 residues. V was clipped by 0 bases and J by 4 bases, with 13 bases between them. Germline V gene sequence: CDR1 MNHEY, CDR2 SMNVEV (reference sequence).